The present entry profiles one T cell receptor beta chain with its context. TCRdb derives one entry per CDR3 protein from the 5' RACE reads, leaving out DNA. Its clone listing holds around 100,000 distinct CDR3 sequences. This specimen comes from a study of T cells expressing NK-cell markers. Germline CDR1 is SEHNR and CDR2 is FQNEAQ (reference sequence). The CDR3 consists of 15 residues. The chain has TRBV7-9 and TRBJ2-2; without DNA, the TCRdb call of TRBD1 cannot be checked. This TCR came from a woman between 18 and 75 years old in good health. Input material: blood T cells: a sorted CD56 or NKG2C T cell subset, CD4+ or CD8+ T cells, or bulk PBMC T cells (not recorded which). CDR3 sequence reads: CASSSTGLRIGELFF.